This note documents a single T cell receptor (beta chain) sequence. Its specific antigen is unknown. No base quality information exists; no much larger clone differs at one position. The record originates from a study of blood T cell repertoires in COVID-19 (dated by TCRdb to about 2020). Looking at the study overall: Samples covering the acute and convalescent phases of COVID-19 were provided by collaborators in the United States, Italy and Spain. The prospective study material was composed of cDNA or gDNA derived from T cells, B-cell-depleted T cells, or PBMCs. The dataset comprised deeply sampled blood TCRbeta repertoires from subjects exposed to, actively infected with, or recovered from COVID-19. The repertoires were released in a freely available public database meant as a resource for research on the immune response to SARS-CoV-2. The samples were drawn from the first 160 participants of the ongoing ImmuneRACE study and from some 1,300 subjects provided by 6 global collaborators. The sample metadata nearly always contained a de-identified subject ID, COVID-19 status, age in years and sex. Where available, HLA class I and class II types were taken from metadata supplied by the sample provider and were not determined by assay-based typing.

A second Seattle source provided samples from volunteer blood donors who had recovered from COVID-19. Whole blood was collected in K2EDTA tubes by collaborating institutions according to the institutions' own protocols. For TCRbeta analysis, collaborator samples were shipped as frozen whole blood, as isolated PBMCs, or as DNA extracted from either sample type. Broad study findings and their caveats: The amount of clinical and demographic metadata varied by source and participant and was provided uncurated.

The immunoSEQ Assay, a bias-controlled multiplex PCR, was used to amplify TCRbeta CDR3 regions from genomic DNA. Per the original workflow: The number of nucleated cells in each sample was estimated by amplification of reference gene primers within the assay. To quantify the absolute abundance of each unique TCRbeta CDR3 rearrangement, sequence reads were collapsed and filtered. Productive Simpson clonality was computed per sample as the square root of Simpson's diversity index over productive rearrangements. TCRdb's version of the immuneACCESS table is confined to in-frame rearrangements and falls short of the full clone set. An unresolved V gene accounts for under half of the shortfall where checked; the remainder is of unknown origin. Clone size and V and J calls were adopted from that table, with D and trimming inferred from the DNA. In this sample the table shows roughly 250,000 clones, 87% of which occur a single time. In total, the top ten clones hold 6% to 9% of the sample.

Including cysteine and phenylalanine, the CDR3 has 17 amino acids. Only the CDR3 DNA is retained, 51 bases long and in frame from the first base. Taken from the germline V gene, the CDR1 and CDR2 loops are SQVTM and ANQGSEA. Trimming takes 1 base from V and 3 bases from J, and the germline ends sit 21 bases apart. This TCR came from a man between 60 and 75 years old who had recovered from COVID-19. Recombination linked TRBV29-1 to TRBJ1-2, with TRBD1 as a weak D call on 5 bases. What was sequenced was peripheral blood. The CDR3 in this case is CSVEVPPSNTRDYGYTF. The DNA is TGCAGCGTTGAAGTCCCCCCAAGCAACACCAGGGACTATGGCTACACCTTC.